These 27 T cell receptor beta chains share one sample of origin, sequenced in a study of T cell changes during pregnancy in multiple sclerosis. The assay was immunoSEQ multiplex PCR, and TCRdb's table has in-frame clones only and misses some. The sample shows 93,000 or so clones, around 91% of them seen only once. The sample here was peripheral blood, taken after pregnancy. The receptor source for this set is a female donor with multiple sclerosis, enrolled in a pregnancy study.

This clone is a singleton in its sample. This sequence joins TRBV7-2 and TRBJ2-1, with D tentatively TRBD2 (5 bases). Germline CDR1 and CDR2: SGHTA and FQGNSA. The CDR3 extends over 18 amino acids. Trimming left V 1 base short and J 2 bases short, with 18 bases between. This CDR3 is CASSLGLGSGYAYNEQFF. Written as DNA, the CDR3 is TGTGCCAGCAGCTTAGGCCTTGGAAGCGGCTACGCCTACAATGAGCAGTTCTTC.

The chain employs TRBV4-2 and TRBJ2-7; D is ambiguous. Looked up from germline, CDR1 is LGHNA and CDR2 is YNFKEQ. The length of the CDR3 is 17 residues. Trimming cost V 0 bases and J 2 bases, with 17 bases left between them. This chain's CDR3 is CASSQELLTAGTYEQYF. In DNA, the CDR3 is TGTGCCAGCAGCCAAGAGCTCCTAACTGCAGGAACCTACGAGCAGTACTTC.

The V and J genes are TRBV6-5 and TRBJ2-3; D is uncertain. V was pared by 4 bases and J by 5 bases, with 10 bases between. The CDR3 totals 13 residues. The germline gives CDR1 MNHEY, CDR2 SVGAGI. The CDR3 loop reads CASSFAAIDTQYF. The DNA of the CDR3 is TGTGCCAGCAGTTTCGCAGCGATAGATACGCAGTATTTT.

This chain links TRBV18 with TRBJ2-1; D might be TRBD1 (6 bases). The length of the CDR3 is 15 residues. The V gene's germline CDR1 is KGHSH and CDR2 LQKENI. V lost 0 bases to trimming and J lost 5 bases, with 11 bases between them. The CDR3 nucleotides are TGTGCCAGCTCACCACCCGGGACAAAGAACAATGAGCAGTTCTTC. Amino acids: CASSPPGTKNNEQFF.

The rearrangement links TRBV28 to TRBJ2-7; D gene unclear. Germline CDR1 is MDHEN and CDR2 is SYDVKM. V was cut by 2 bases and J by 5 bases, with 19 bases left in between. The CDR3 totals 16 residues. The CDR3 reads CASSLGYGQIANEQYF. The CDR3 DNA reads TGTGCCAGCAGTTTAGGGTATGGGCAGATTGCTAACGAGCAGTACTTC.

CDR3 sequence: CASSEPWTGDLETQYF. The CDR3 nucleotides are TGCGCCAGCAGTGAGCCGTGGACAGGGGATCTAGAGACCCAGTACTTC. V usage is TRBV10-2 and J usage is TRBJ2-5, with TRBD1 matching over 9 bases. CDR1 and CDR2 (germline): WSHSY, SAAADI. J was trimmed by 4 bases and V by 2 bases; bases with no gene match: 8. There are 16 residues in the CDR3.

The CDR3 is CASSVSTGLVDGYTF. In DNA, the CDR3 is TGTGCCAGCAGTGTCTCGACAGGGTTGGTGGATGGCTACACCTTC. The rearrangement uses TRBV25-1 and TRBJ1-2; 7 nucleotides agree with TRBD1. V shed 4 bases and J 6 bases; nucleotides not matched to a gene: 11. CDR1 is MGHDK and CDR2 is SYGVNS in the germline V gene. This CDR3 is built from 15 residues.

V gene TRBV6-5 combines with J gene TRBJ2-7, with 8 bases that match TRBD1. There are 15 residues in the CDR3. The germline V gene encodes CDR1 MNHEY and CDR2 SVGAGI. Trimming cost V 6 bases and J 2 bases; bases outside gene matches: 9. The CDR3 DNA reads as TGTGCCAGCAGCCTAGGACAGGGCGGTCCCTACGAGCAGTACTTC. Translated, it gives CASSLGQGGPYEQYF.

This clone was seen a handful of times. The chain joins TRBV18 to TRBJ1-2, with a weak D call TRBD1 (5 bases). In germline, CDR1 is KGHSH, CDR2 LQKENI. The V end was cut by 3 bases, the J end by 5 bases, with 16 bases between. This CDR3 is 15 amino acids long. For the CDR3, the DNA is TGTGCCAGCTCACCCGACGGAGGGGTAGAGTATGGCTACACCTTC. The encoded protein is CASSPDGGVEYGYTF.

The table lists this clone with a count of one. The V and J genes are TRBV25-1 and TRBJ1-4; 10 bases are shared with TRBD1. Germline V gene data show CDR1 as MGHDK and CDR2 as SYGVNS. The length of the CDR3 is 15 residues. Losses at the gene ends were 6 bases for V and 8 bases for J; bases not matched to a gene: 9. CDR3 DNA sequence: TGTGCCAGCAGAGCCGGGACAGGGGTGGAGGAAAAACTGTTTTTT. Protein: CASRAGTGVEEKLFF.

The chain carries TRBV19 and TRBJ1-2; D not certain. V was cut by 5 bases and J by 1 base, with 5 bases left in between. CDR1 LNHDA and CDR2 SQIVND come from the germline V gene (reference sequence). The CDR3 totals 12 residues. CDR3 protein: CASSAINYGYTF. CDR3 DNA sequence: TGTGCCAGTAGTGCGATTAACTATGGCTACACCTTC.

The CDR3 is CASSLGQSYNEQFF. DNA for the CDR3: TGCGCCAGCAGCTTGGGGCAATCCTACAATGAGCAGTTCTTC. The chain combines TRBV5-1 with TRBJ2-1; no clear D gene. V lost 0 bases and J lost 1, with 5 bases in between. Per the germline V gene, CDR1 is SGHRS and CDR2 is YFSETQ. The CDR3 is 14 amino acids.

CDR3 protein: CASSQIPSGGAGDTQYF. DNA for the CDR3: TGTGCCAGCAGCCAAATCCCCTCAGGGGGAGCCGGAGATACGCAGTATTTT. The chain combines TRBV4-2 with TRBJ2-3; 7 nucleotides match TRBD1. J lost 5 bases, V lost 2 bases, and 13 bases had no gene match. This CDR3 is built from 17 residues. CDR1 LGHNA and CDR2 YNFKEQ come from the germline V gene.

The chain joins TRBV9 to TRBJ1-1; possibly TRBD1 for D (5 bases). Germline V CDR1 and CDR2: SGDLS, YYNGEE. Deletions cut 2 bases from V and 3 bases from J, with 8 bases between. There are 13 residues in the CDR3. The CDR3 loop is CASSVQGYTEAFF. The DNA of the CDR3 is TGTGCCAGCAGCGTTCAGGGCTACACTGAAGCTTTCTTT. Variable domain in full (rest from reference TRBV9 and TRBJ1-1): DSGVTQTPKHLITATGQRVTLRCSPRSGDLSVYWYQQSLDQGLQFLIQYYNGEERAKGNILERFSAQQFPDLHSELNLSSLELGDSALYFCASSVQGYTEAFFGQGTRLTVV.

Here the CDR3 reads CASSYLSGNTIYF. DNA for the CDR3: TGTGCCAGCAGTTACCTCTCTGGAAACACCATATATTTT. The rearrangement joins TRBV6-5 to TRBJ1-3; D unclear. The CDR3 length is 13 residues. V was clipped by 2 bases and J by 0 bases, with 2 bases between them. CDR1 is MNHEY and CDR2 is SVGAGI in the germline V gene.

The chain carries TRBV11-2 and TRBJ1-2, with D tentatively TRBD1 (5 bases). Germline-derived CDR1 and CDR2 are SGHAT and FQNNGV. The CDR3 length is 15 residues. Trimming took 4 bases from V and 0 from J, leaving 12 bases between them. The CDR3 bases are TGTGCCAGCAGCTCGATCAGGGAAACTAACTATGGCTACACCTTC. Translation: CASSSIRETNYGYTF.

The chain employs TRBV4-1 and TRBJ2-1; D is ambiguous. CDR1 is MGHRA, CDR2 YSYEKL, per germline. The CDR3 is 13 amino acids. Trimming left V 0 bases short and J 8 bases short, with 8 bases between. Here the CDR3 reads CASSQDQAYEQFF. The CDR3 region has the DNA TGCGCCAGCAGCCAAGATCAGGCATATGAGCAGTTCTTC.

This chain connects TRBV5-1 to TRBJ2-2; 7 nucleotides match TRBD2. Germline V gene sequence: CDR1 SGHRS, CDR2 YFSETQ. Trimming cost V 4 bases and J 6 bases; bases outside gene matches: 9. The CDR3 is 15 residues long. The CDR3 coding sequence is TGCGCCAGCAGCCAGGTGGGGGGGTCGGCCGGGGAGCTGTTTTTT. Protein product: CASSQVGGSAGELFF.

This clone was seen a few times. This sequence joins TRBV7-2 and TRBJ1-2, with a tentative D call TRBD1 (5 bases). CDR1 is SGHTA, CDR2 FQGNSA, per germline. The CDR3 loop spans 14 amino acids. V was cut by 5 bases and J by 5 bases, with 15 bases left in between. The CDR3 loop reads CASSPRSGLYGYTF. DNA of the CDR3: TGTGCCAGCAGCCCACGGTCGGGACTGTATGGCTACACCTTC.

This sequence joins TRBV7-9 and TRBJ1-1; TRBD1 matches 7 bases. V dropped 4 bases and J dropped 1; count of bases not matched to a gene: 3. The CDR3 sequence is 14 residues long. Germline CDR1 is SEHNR and CDR2 is FQNEAQ (reference sequence). The CDR3 nucleotides read TGTGCCAGCAGCTCCGGGACAGCGAACACTGAAGCTTTCTTT. This sequence encodes CASSSGTANTEAFF.

This sequence joins TRBV6-6 and TRBJ2-5; D perhaps matches TRBD2 (6 bases). The CDR3 consists of 16 residues. V was pared by 0 bases and J by 5 bases, with 16 bases between. CDR1 is MNHNY, CDR2 SVGAGI, per germline (reference sequence). CDR3 protein: CASSYSTPRGEETQYF. The CDR3 coding sequence is TGTGCCAGCAGTTACTCGACCCCGCGGGGAGAGGAGACCCAGTACTTC.

This chain connects TRBV5-1 to TRBJ1-2, with 8 bases identical to TRBD1. CDR1 SGHRS and CDR2 YFSETQ come from the germline V gene. Losses at the gene ends were 5 bases for V and 8 bases for J; bases not matched to a gene: 8. The CDR3 spans 13 residues. CDR3 nucleotide sequence: TGCGCCAGCAGTTCAGGGGGCGACCCCGGCTACACCTTC. It encodes CASSSGGDPGYTF.

The V and J genes are TRBV18 and TRBJ2-3, with 11 nucleotides matching TRBD2. With 3 bases clipped from V and 3 bases from J, the junction kept 2 bases outside the gene matches. Germline V gene data show CDR1 as KGHSH and CDR2 as LQKENI. This CDR3 comprises 15 residues. The CDR3 spells CASSPTSGKTDTQYF. In nucleotides, the CDR3 is TGTGCCAGCTCACCGACTAGCGGGAAGACAGATACGCAGTATTTT.

This rearrangement joins TRBV6-6 to TRBJ2-7; 7 bases align to TRBD1. CDR3 length equals 14 residues. V was clipped by 5 bases and J by 2 bases; unmatched bases: 6. CDR1 and CDR2 from the germline V gene are MNHNY and SVGAGI (reference sequence). CDR3 sequence: CASSPRQGTYEQYF. In DNA form, the CDR3 reads TGTGCCAGCAGTCCCCGACAGGGAACCTACGAGCAGTACTTC.

V and J are TRBV11-2 and TRBJ2-7; D gene uncertain. This CDR3 is 15 amino acids long. CDR1 is SGHAT and CDR2 is FQNNGV in the germline V gene. V was cut by 5 bases and J by 1 base, with 15 bases left in between. The CDR3 is CASSPLWRNSYEQYF. In DNA form, the CDR3 reads TGTGCCAGCAGCCCACTTTGGCGGAATTCCTACGAGCAGTACTTC.

The genes are TRBV5-4 and TRBJ2-1, with D maybe TRBD2 (6 bases). This CDR3 contains 17 residues. V gave up 1 base and J gave up 5 bases, with 19 bases separating them. Looked up from germline, CDR1 is SGHNT and CDR2 is YYREEE (reference sequence). The CDR3 loop is CASSLKGLAYTHNEQFF. CDR3 sequence (DNA): TGTGCCAGCAGCTTGAAGGGTCTAGCGTACACTCACAATGAGCAGTTCTTC.

The rearrangement joins TRBV30 to TRBJ2-1, with TRBD2 matching 7 bases. The CDR3 consists of 15 residues. The junction had 4 bases not matched to a gene; V was cut back by 2 bases and J by 0 bases. Germline V lookup: CDR1 GTSNPN, CDR2 SVGIG (reference sequence). In nucleotides, the CDR3 is TGTGCCTGGAGTAGCGGCGGGAGCTCCTACAATGAGCAGTTCTTC. This codes for CAWSSGGSSYNEQFF.